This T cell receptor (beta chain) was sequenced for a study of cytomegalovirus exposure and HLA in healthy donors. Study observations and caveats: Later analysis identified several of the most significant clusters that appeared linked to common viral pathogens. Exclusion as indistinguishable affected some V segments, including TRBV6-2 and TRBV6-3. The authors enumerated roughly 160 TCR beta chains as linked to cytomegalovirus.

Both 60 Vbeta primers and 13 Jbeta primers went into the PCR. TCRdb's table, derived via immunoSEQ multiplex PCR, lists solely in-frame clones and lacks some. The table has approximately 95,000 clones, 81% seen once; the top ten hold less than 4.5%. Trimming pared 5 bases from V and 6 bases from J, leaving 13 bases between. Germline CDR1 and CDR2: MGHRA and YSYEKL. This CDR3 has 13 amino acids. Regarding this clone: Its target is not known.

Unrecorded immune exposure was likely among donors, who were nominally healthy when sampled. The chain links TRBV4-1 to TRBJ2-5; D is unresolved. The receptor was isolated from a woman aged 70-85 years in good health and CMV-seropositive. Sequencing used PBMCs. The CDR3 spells CASSELRWKTQYF. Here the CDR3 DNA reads TGCGCCAGCAGCGAACTACGTTGGAAGACCCAGTACTTC.